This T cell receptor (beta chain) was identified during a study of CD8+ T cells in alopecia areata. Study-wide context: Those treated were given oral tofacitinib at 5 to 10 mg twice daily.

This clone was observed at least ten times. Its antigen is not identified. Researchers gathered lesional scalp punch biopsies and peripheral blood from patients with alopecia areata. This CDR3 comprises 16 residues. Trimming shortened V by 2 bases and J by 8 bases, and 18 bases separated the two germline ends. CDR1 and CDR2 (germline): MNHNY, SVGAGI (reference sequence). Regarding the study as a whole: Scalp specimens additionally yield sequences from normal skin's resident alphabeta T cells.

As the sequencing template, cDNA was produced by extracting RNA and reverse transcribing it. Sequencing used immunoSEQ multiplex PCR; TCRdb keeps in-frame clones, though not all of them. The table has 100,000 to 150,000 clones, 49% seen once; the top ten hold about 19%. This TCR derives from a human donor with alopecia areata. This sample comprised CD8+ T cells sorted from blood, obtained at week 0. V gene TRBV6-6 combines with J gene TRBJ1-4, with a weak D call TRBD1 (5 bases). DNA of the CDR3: TGTGCCAGCAGTTACGGATCCGGGACCGGAAGCGAAAAACTGTTTTTT. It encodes CASSYGSGTGSEKLFF.